Below are 27 T cell receptor beta chains sequenced from a single sample in a study of cytomegalovirus exposure and HLA in healthy donors. PCR involved 60 Vbeta and 13 Jbeta primers. Sequencing used immunoSEQ multiplex PCR; TCRdb keeps in-frame clones, though not all of them. The sample shows roughly 120,000 clones, 74% of them seen only once. The sample was PBMCs. The receptors were sampled from a woman in her forties or fifties in good health and CMV-seropositive.

This clone was counted once. J is TRBJ2-4 and V is TRBV30; D call uncertain. V gave up 2 bases and J gave up 0 bases, with 11 bases separating them. The CDR3 loop spans 15 amino acids. Germline assignment: CDR1 GTSNPN and CDR2 SVGIG (reference sequence). This CDR3 is CAWSPQILAKNIQYF. The CDR3 region has the DNA TGTGCCTGGAGTCCCCAGATTTTAGCCAAAAACATTCAGTACTTC.

The DNA for the CDR3 is TGTGCCAGCAGTTTCAGGTCAGGACTAAACACCATATATTTT. Encoded protein: CASSFRSGLNTIYF. This sequence joins TRBV28 and TRBJ1-3; D remains ambiguous. The germline gives CDR1 MDHEN, CDR2 SYDVKM. The length of the CDR3 is 14 residues. Between the trimmed V and J ends, which lost 3 bases and 6 bases, there was a span of 12 bases.

The rearrangement uses TRBV5-1 and TRBJ2-3; maybe TRBD2 (5 bases). CDR1 and CDR2 from the germline V gene are SGHRS and YFSETQ. The CDR3 has 14 amino acids. V lost 9 bases, J lost 4 bases, and 18 bases lay in between. CDR3 in DNA: TGCGCCACTCTCACTAGTACCTGGGCAGATACGCAGTATTTT. Translation: CATLTSTWADTQYF.

The chain uses TRBV28 and TRBJ2-6; 8 bases agree with TRBD2. V dropped 10 bases and J dropped 0; count of bases not matched to a gene: 14. Germline CDR1 and CDR2: MDHEN and SYDVKM. The CDR3 spans 18 residues. CDR3 nucleotides: TGTGCCACAGTCTCGGCGGGGGGCTGGAGCTCTGGGGCCAACGTCCTGACTTTC. Protein product: CATVSAGGWSSGANVLTF.

The chain has TRBV4-1 and TRBJ2-1; 8 positions agree with TRBD2. The V and J ends lost 3 bases and 3 bases, in that order; junction bases with no gene match: 4. The germline gives CDR1 MGHRA, CDR2 YSYEKL. The CDR3 loop spans 15 amino acids. The CDR3 DNA follows: TGCGCCAGCAGCCATGACGGGACTAGCTACAATGAGCAGTTCTTC. It codes for CASSHDGTSYNEQFF.

The chain couples TRBV28 to TRBJ2-6; D not resolved. Germline assignment: CDR1 MDHEN and CDR2 SYDVKM. V dropped 5 bases and J dropped 3 bases, with 5 bases sitting between them. This CDR3 is 13 amino acids long. The CDR3 nucleotides read TGTGCCAGCAGTGATAGTGGGGCCAACGTCCTGACTTTC. As protein: CASSDSGANVLTF.

This clone was found a few times. This sequence joins TRBV2 and TRBJ2-5; the match to TRBD2 covers 11 bases. The V segment lost 2 bases and the J segment 0 bases; nucleotides outside the gene matches: 2. In germline, CDR1 is SNHLY, CDR2 FYNNEI. CDR3 size: 16 residues. The CDR3 region has the DNA TGTGCCAGCAGTGAACGACTAGCGGGGAACCAAGAGACCCAGTACTTC. It codes for CASSERLAGNQETQYF.

This clone was recorded a few times. The rearrangement joins TRBV29-1 to TRBJ2-2; 8 bases line up with TRBD1. CDR1 and CDR2 (germline): SQVTM, ANQGSEA. This CDR3 contains 14 residues. Germline trimming cut 1 base from V and 5 bases from J; bases unmatched to any gene: 3. The CDR3 here is CSVEGTGRTGELFF. CDR3 bases: TGCAGCGTTGAAGGGACAGGGAGGACCGGGGAGCTGTTTTTT.

This chain uses TRBV5-5 with TRBJ1-2; 7 nucleotides line up with TRBD1. Germline-derived CDR1 and CDR2 are SGHKS and YYEKEE (reference sequence). The J segment lost 8 bases and the V segment lost 0 bases, leaving 10 bases of the junction unmatched. CDR3 length: 15 residues. CDR3 bases: TGTGCCAGCAGCTTGGAAGGGGGCAAGGTGAGGGGCTACACCTTC. This sequence encodes CASSLEGGKVRGYTF. The complete variable domain, with remaining parts taken from reference TRBV5-5 and TRBJ1-2, reads DAGVTQSPTHLIKTRGQQVTLRCSPISGHKSVSWYQQVLGQGPQFIFQYYEKEERGRGNFPDRFSARQFPNYSSELNVNALLLGDSALYLCASSLEGGKVRGYTFGSGTRLTVV.

This clone was counted only a few times. The chain joins TRBV5-1 to TRBJ2-1; no definite D call. The V end was cut by 4 bases, the J end by 0 bases, with 14 bases between. The length of the CDR3 is 16 residues. Per the germline V gene, CDR1 is SGHRS and CDR2 is YFSETQ. CDR3 DNA sequence: TGCGCCAGCAGCGGTACAGTCCCTGGCTCCTACAATGAGCAGTTCTTC. Amino acids: CASSGTVPGSYNEQFF. The full variable domain, its missing parts supplied by reference TRBV5-1 and TRBJ2-1, is KAGVTQTPRYLIKTRGQQVTLSCSPISGHRSVSWYQQTPGQGLQFLFEYFSETQRNKGNFPGRFSGRQFSNSRSEMNVSTLELGDSALYLCASSGTVPGSYNEQFFGPGTRLTVL.

The J gene is TRBJ2-2, the V gene TRBV9; unclear D gene. There are 13 residues in the CDR3. The V gene lost 1 base and the J gene lost 4 bases, with 5 bases spanning the gap. CDR1 is SGDLS and CDR2 is YYNGEE in the germline V gene. The CDR3 DNA sequence: TGTGCCAGCAGCGTATCGGGCACCGGGGAGCTGTTTTTT. This translates into CASSVSGTGELFF. The complete variable domain, with remaining parts taken from reference TRBV9 and TRBJ2-2, reads DSGVTQTPKHLITATGQRVTLRCSPRSGDLSVYWYQQSLDQGLQFLIQYYNGEERAKGNILERFSAQQFPDLHSELNLSSLELGDSALYFCASSVSGTGELFFGEGSRLTVL.

A single count supports this clone. The chain couples TRBV12-5 to TRBJ2-3; D perhaps matches TRBD2 (6 bases). The V gene's germline CDR1 is LGHNT and CDR2 FRNRAP. The CDR3 spans 15 residues. Trimming shortened V by 6 bases and J by 3 bases, and 16 bases separated the two germline ends. In DNA form, the CDR3 reads TGTGCTAGTGGCGCGGGACTTGTCGAAACAGATACGCAGTATTTT. Translation: CASGAGLVETDTQYF. The variable domain in full, with the rest retrieved from reference TRBV12-5 and TRBJ2-3, is DARVTQTPRHKVTEMGQEVTMRCQPILGHNTVFWYRQTMMQGLELLAYFRNRAPLDDSGMPKDRFSAEMPDATLATLKIQPSEPRDSAVYFCASGAGLVETDTQYFGPGTRLTVL.

The genes are TRBV2 and TRBJ1-5; perhaps TRBD1 as D (5 bases). Trimming left V 9 bases short and J 5 bases short, with 17 bases between. Germline assignment: CDR1 SNHLY and CDR2 FYNNEI. The CDR3 consists of 14 residues. CDR3 nucleotide sequence: TGTGCCAGTCGATCTCTGGGGACTTATCAGCCCCAGCATTTT. Its protein is CASRSLGTYQPQHF.

The chain employs TRBV5-5 and TRBJ2-5, with D possibly TRBD2 on 5 matching bases. Looked up from germline, CDR1 is SGHKS and CDR2 is YYEKEE (reference sequence). Trimming cost V 0 bases and J 5 bases, with 11 bases left between them. CDR3 size: 14 residues. For the CDR3, the DNA is TGTGCCAGCAGCTTGGGCCGGGGATACGAGACCCAGTACTTC. Translating it yields CASSLGRGYETQYF. The full variable domain, completed using reference TRBV5-5 and TRBJ2-5, is DAGVTQSPTHLIKTRGQQVTLRCSPISGHKSVSWYQQVLGQGPQFIFQYYEKEERGRGNFPDRFSARQFPNYSSELNVNALLLGDSALYLCASSLGRGYETQYFGPGTRLLVL.

This clone came up a few times. The gene calls are TRBV7-9 and TRBJ1-1; a possible D gene is TRBD1 (5 bases). The V end was cut by 0 bases, the J end by 0 bases, with 14 bases between. CDR3 size: 17 residues. The germline V gene encodes CDR1 SEHNR and CDR2 FQNEAQ (reference sequence). The DNA of the CDR3 is TGTGCCAGCAGCTTAGCGAGGGGAGGGCCGATGAACACTGAAGCTTTCTTT. It is translated as CASSLARGGPMNTEAFF.

The chain couples TRBV2 to TRBJ1-2; 7 nucleotides agree with TRBD1. Germline CDR1 and CDR2: SNHLY and FYNNEI. The CDR3 loop spans 14 amino acids. V trimming: 3 bases; J trimming: 5 bases; junction bases outside the gene matches: 6. The CDR3 loop reads CASSDGQGGYGYTF. The CDR3 region has the DNA TGTGCCAGCAGTGACGGGCAGGGGGGATATGGCTACACCTTC.

This clone was detected once. This chain joins TRBV5-1 and TRBJ2-2; D is possibly TRBD2 (5 bases). The CDR3 is 14 residues long. Per the germline V gene, CDR1 is SGHRS and CDR2 is YFSETQ. The V gene lost 4 bases and the J gene lost 9 bases, with 16 bases spanning the gap. DNA for the CDR3: TGCGCCAGCAGCAAGGACTGGGATTCAAGGGAGCTGTTTTTT. Translated: CASSKDWDSRELFF.

This rearrangement joins TRBV15 to TRBJ1-2; TRBD1 agrees at 10 bases. CDR3 length equals 15 residues. Germline V gene lookup returns CDR1 LNHNV and CDR2 YYDKDF (reference sequence). Trimming at V came to 1 base and at J to 8 bases, leaving 7 bases not matched to a gene. For the CDR3, the DNA is TGTGCCACCAGCAGAGGTGGGACAGGGGCGAAAGGCTACACCTTC. This gives the protein CATSRGGTGAKGYTF.

This clone is a singleton in its sample. V usage is TRBV5-4 and J usage is TRBJ2-2; 7 bases map to TRBD2. V shed 1 base, J shed 1 base, and the junction held 1 base outside the gene matches. The CDR3 has 15 amino acids. The germline gives CDR1 SGHNT, CDR2 YYREEE (reference sequence). Here the CDR3 DNA reads TGTGCCAGCAGCTTGCGCGGGGGGAACACCGGGGAGCTGTTTTTT. It is translated as CASSLRGGNTGELFF. The full variable domain, rest sourced from reference TRBV5-4 and TRBJ2-2, is ETGVTQSPTHLIKTRGQQVTLRCSSQSGHNTVSWYQQALGQGPQFIFQYYREEENGRGNFPPRFSGLQFPNYSSELNVNALELDDSALYLCASSLRGGNTGELFFGEGSRLTVL.

The chain joins TRBV5-4 to TRBJ2-7; TRBD1 matches at 9 bases. V trimming: 5 bases; J trimming: 0 bases; junction bases outside the gene matches: 6. The CDR3 runs 15 residues. Germline V gives CDR1 SGHNT, CDR2 YYREEE (reference sequence). CDR3 amino acids: CASRRDRVSSYEQYF. The CDR3, as DNA: TGTGCCAGCAGGCGGGACAGGGTCTCCTCCTACGAGCAGTACTTC.

The chain has TRBV18 and TRBJ1-1, with D possibly matching TRBD1 (5 bases). The CDR3 extends over 15 amino acids. V was trimmed by 0 bases and J by 2 bases, leaving 10 bases between them. Germline V gene data show CDR1 as KGHSH and CDR2 as LQKENI. The CDR3, as DNA: TGTGCCAGCTCACCACCGGGGGGGACCAACACTGAAGCTTTCTTT. It encodes CASSPPGGTNTEAFF.

This clone was counted many times. V is TRBV7-2 and J is TRBJ1-1, with D maybe TRBD1 (6 bases). Germline V gives CDR1 SGHTA, CDR2 FQGNSA. This CDR3 has 13 amino acids. V was shortened by 4 bases and J by 5 bases, with 11 bases between the two germline ends. DNA for the CDR3: TGTGCCAGCAGCTCAGTAAGGGGGACTGAAGCTTTCTTT. It specifies CASSSVRGTEAFF.

V and J are TRBV7-2 and TRBJ2-7; TRBD2 matches 13 bases. The germline CDR1 and CDR2 sequences are SGHTA and FQGNSA. J lost 2 bases, V lost 5 bases, and 9 bases had no gene match. This CDR3 region has 17 residues. CDR3 sequence: CASSPQSGTSGTYEQYF. The CDR3 nucleotides are TGTGCCAGCAGCCCCCAATCGGGGACTAGCGGGACCTACGAGCAGTACTTC.

V and J are TRBV18 and TRBJ2-5, with a possible D match to TRBD2 (6 bases). Germline CDR1 reads KGHSH; CDR2 reads LQKENI. V was shortened by 3 bases and J by 5 bases, with 16 bases between the two germline ends. The length of the CDR3 is 15 residues. The CDR3 coding sequence is TGTGCCAGCTCACCCTCCGGGCGGGGAGAGGAGACCCAGTACTTC. This codes for CASSPSGRGEETQYF.

This clone was recorded once. V usage is TRBV2 and J usage is TRBJ2-1; D unresolved. V shed 7 bases and J shed 2 bases, with 9 bases lying between them. The CDR3 is 13 amino acids. Per the germline V gene, CDR1 is SNHLY and CDR2 is FYNNEI. As DNA, the CDR3 is TGTGCCAGCACATCAGGTACCTACAATGAGCAGTTCTTC. Its translation is CASTSGTYNEQFF.

The chain couples TRBV9 to TRBJ1-2; TRBD1 aligns across 10 bases. The V segment lost 0 bases and the J segment 6 bases; nucleotides outside the gene matches: 2. Germline CDR1 reads SGDLS; CDR2 reads YYNGEE. CDR3 size: 14 residues. The CDR3 DNA reads TGTGCCAGCAGCGTAGAGGACAGGGGGGATGGCTACACCTTC. This translates into CASSVEDRGDGYTF.

The rearrangement joins TRBV2 to TRBJ2-3; 7 bases agree with TRBD1. The CDR3 runs to 14 residues. V lost 3 bases, J lost 5 bases, and 5 bases stayed unmatched. Germline loops: CDR1 SNHLY, CDR2 FYNNEI. The CDR3 sequence is CASSDRGSIDTQYF. The CDR3 nucleotides are TGTGCCAGCAGTGACAGGGGGTCGATAGATACGCAGTATTTT.